Listed below are T cell receptor beta chains from one sample, sequenced in a study of OX40 agonist ivuxolimab in advanced cancers. TCRdb's copy holds only in-frame clones and misses some; the assay was immunoSEQ multiplex PCR. This sample yields approximately 43,000 clones, of which over 80% are seen a single time; about 2.5% belongs to the top ten. The sequences come from CD4+ or CD8+ T cells sorted from blood, collected in a trial of the OX40 agonist ivuxolimab. The receptors come from an adult with an advanced solid tumor such as melanoma, head and neck, liver or kidney cancer. Each CDR3 is given with its conserved first and last residue. The D gene is left open where the match is weak. The size of a clone is reported for some rows only, either as once, few or many, or as a class for expanded clones.

clone size,J gene,V gene,D gene,CDR3 protein,CDR3 DNA
NA,TRBJ2-2,TRBV2,NA,CASSFGSYSGELFF,TGTGCCAGCAGTTTCGGGTCTTATTCCGGGGAGCTGTTTTTT
NA,TRBJ2-3,TRBV4-2,NA,CASSQVGTLGADTQYF,TGTGCCAGCAGCCAAGTGGGGACCCTTGGGGCAGATACGCAGTATTTT
NA,TRBJ2-5,TRBV7-3,TRBD1,CASSLRCSRTGERYRQETQYF,TGTGCCAGCAGCTTACGGTGTTCTCGGACAGGGGAGCGGTATCGGCAAGAGACCCAGTACTTC
NA,TRBJ1-2,TRBV6-5,NA,CASSYSGARKAGYTF,TGTGCCAGCAGTTACTCGGGCGCCAGGAAAGCTGGCTACACCTTC
few,TRBJ2-2,TRBV9,NA,CASSTDLNTGELFF,TGTGCCAGCAGCACCGACTTGAACACCGGGGAGCTGTTTTTT
NA,TRBJ1-4,TRBV7-9,TRBD1,CASSPRDRAEKLFF,TGTGCCAGCAGCCCACGGGACAGGGCCGAAAAACTGTTTTTT
NA,TRBJ2-1,TRBV27,TRBD2,CASSLSPGLAGVREQFF,TGTGCCAGCAGTTTGAGTCCGGGACTAGCGGGAGTACGTGAGCAGTTCTTC
few,TRBJ2-7,TRBV30,NA,CALEVERRDHIEQYF,TGTGCCCTGGAGGTGGAGAGGCGGGATCACATCGAGCAGTACTTC
NA,TRBJ2-3,TRBV19,TRBD2,CASRREGTDTQYF,TGTGCCAGTAGGCGGGAGGGCACAGATACGCAGTATTTT
NA,TRBJ2-2,TRBV5-8,NA,CASSLVGNTGELFF,TGTGCCAGCAGCTTGGTTGGAAACACCGGGGAGCTGTTTTTT
NA,TRBJ1-2,TRBV28,NA,CASSPSAGGYTF,TGTGCCAGCAGTCCGTCAGCGGGTGGCTACACCTTC
NA,TRBJ2-7,TRBV28,NA,CASTETRRSSYEQYF,TGTGCCAGCACAGAAACCCGCAGGAGCTCCTACGAGCAGTACTTC
few,TRBJ1-1,TRBV6-5,NA,CASSLGRRNTEAFF,TGTGCCAGCAGTCTAGGACGGCGGAACACTGAAGCTTTCTTT
NA,TRBJ2-4,TRBV7-9,TRBD2,CASSLKRGNALAKNIQYF,TGTGCCAGCAGCTTGAAGCGGGGGAACGCCCTAGCCAAAAACATTCAGTACTTC
NA,TRBJ2-3,TRBV5-1,NA,CASSLISEDTQYF,TGCGCCAGCAGCCTGATCTCTGAGGATACGCAGTATTTT
NA,TRBJ2-6,TRBV7-7,NA,CASAGSSGANVLTF,TGTGCTAGCGCGGGCAGCTCTGGGGCCAACGTCCTGACTTTC
NA,TRBJ2-1,TRBV10-3,TRBD2,CAISEEAGGPNEQFF,TGTGCCATCAGTGAAGAAGCGGGAGGACCTAATGAGCAGTTCTTC
NA,TRBJ1-2,TRBV10-2,TRBD1,CASGGIGGRGYTF,TGCGCCAGCGGGGGAATAGGGGGCCGAGGCTACACCTTC
NA,TRBJ2-1,TRBV10-3,TRBD2,CASQTSGRGVNEQFF,TGTGCCAGCCAGACTAGCGGGAGGGGTGTAAATGAGCAGTTCTTC
once,TRBJ2-4,TRBV7-9,TRBD2,CASSEAGGAKNIQYF,TGTGCCAGCAGCGAAGCCGGGGGGGCCAAAAACATTCAGTACTTC
NA,TRBJ1-2,TRBV7-2,NA,CASSLGQLYGYTF,TGTGCCAGCAGCTTGGGCCAGTTATATGGCTACACCTTC
NA,TRBJ1-5,TRBV19,NA,CATPPQGESNQPQHF,TGTGCCACCCCACCACAGGGTGAAAGCAATCAGCCCCAGCATTTT
NA,TRBJ2-1,TRBV19,NA,CASSGRSYNEQFF,TGTGCCAGTAGCGGGAGATCCTACAATGAGCAGTTCTTC
NA,TRBJ2-7,TRBV28,TRBD2,CASSSVAGGLSYEQYF,TGTGCCAGCAGTTCGGTAGCGGGAGGGTTAAGCTACGAGCAGTACTTC
NA,TRBJ1-2,TRBV6-1,NA,CASSVDGGNYGYTF,TGTGCCAGCAGTGTCGATGGGGGAAACTATGGCTACACCTTC
NA,TRBJ1-2,TRBV5-4,NA,CASSLGGGSLYGYTF,TGTGCCAGCAGCTTGGGGGGCGGAAGTCTTTATGGCTACACCTTC
NA,TRBJ1-2,TRBV7-8,NA,CASSLGDTVNYGYTF,TGTGCCAGCAGCCTAGGGGACACAGTTAACTATGGCTACACCTTC
NA,TRBJ2-3,TRBV7-8,NA,CASSTGPGSDTQYF,TGTGCCAGCAGCACGGGCCCGGGGTCAGATACGCAGTATTTT